A single T cell receptor beta chain is shown here with its context. The data are from a study of regulatory T cells in long-lasting Graves disease. Time point noted: newly diagnosed GD, antithyroid drugs for less than 3 months. There was RNA extracted from PBMCs, and the TCR library was made from it. V trimming: 4 bases; J trimming: 5 bases; junction bases outside the gene matches: 9. Germline assignment: CDR1 MNHEY and CDR2 SVGAGI. The CDR3 has 15 residues. Sequencing libraries for TCR beta were prepared with iRepertoire HTBI primers and Arm-PCR of CDR3 regions. A single record per CDR3 protein comes from TCRdb applying MiXCR to the multiplex PCR reads. The table shows roughly 520,000 distinct CDR3 sequences, with about 11% occurring only once. This same sample was also part of a study on T cells in Graves' hyperthyroidism and ophthalmopathy.

This specimen was peripheral blood mononuclear cells (PBMCs), taken at new diagnosis, from a patient treated with antithyroid drugs. The origin of this receptor is a woman in her 30s with Graves disease. The chain is built from TRBV6-5 and TRBJ2-5, with 8 bases lining up with TRBD2. The CDR3 DNA reads as TGTGCCAGCAGTTGGGTCGGGAGGGCCGGGGAGACCCAGTACTTC. The encoded protein is CASSWVGRAGETQYF.